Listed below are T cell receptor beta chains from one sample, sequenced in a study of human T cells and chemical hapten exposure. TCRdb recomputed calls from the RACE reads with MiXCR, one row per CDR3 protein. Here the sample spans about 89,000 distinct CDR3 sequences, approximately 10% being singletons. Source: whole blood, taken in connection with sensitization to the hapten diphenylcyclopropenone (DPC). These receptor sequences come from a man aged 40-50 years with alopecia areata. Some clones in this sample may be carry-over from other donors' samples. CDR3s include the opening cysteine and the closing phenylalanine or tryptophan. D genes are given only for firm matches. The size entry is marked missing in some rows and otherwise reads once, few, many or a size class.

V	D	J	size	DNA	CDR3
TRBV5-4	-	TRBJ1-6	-	TGTGCCAGCAGCGAGGACAGTGGGTTCTCACCCCTCCACTTT	CASSEDSGFSPLHF
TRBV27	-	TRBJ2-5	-	TGTGCCAGCAGTTTAGGGCGGGGACCCACCCGCGGGACCCAGTACTTC	CASSLGRGPTRGTQYF
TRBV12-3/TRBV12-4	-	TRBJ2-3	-	TGTGCCAGCAGTCGGGACACAGATACGCAGTATTTT	CASSRDTDTQYF
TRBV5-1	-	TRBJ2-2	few	TGCGCCAGCAGACGCGACCGGAACACCGGGGAGCTGTTTTTT	CASRRDRNTGELFF
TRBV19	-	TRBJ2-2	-	TGTGCCAGTAGTGCCAGGGGAAACACCGGGGAGCTGTTTTTT	CASSARGNTGELFF
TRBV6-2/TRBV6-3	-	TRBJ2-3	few	TGTGCCAGCAGTTACGAGGGAGATACGCAGTATTTT	CASSYEGDTQYF
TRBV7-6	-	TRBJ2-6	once	TGTGCCAGCAGCTTAGCTTCTGGGGCCAACGTCCTGACTTTC	CASSLASGANVLTF
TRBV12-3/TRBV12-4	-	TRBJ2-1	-	TGTGCCAGCAGTTCGACCGCCTACAATGAGCAGTTCTTC	CASSSTAYNEQFF
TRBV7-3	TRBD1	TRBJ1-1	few	TGTGCCAGCAGCTTGGACAGGGAGGGTGAAGCTTTCTTT	CASSLDREGEAFF
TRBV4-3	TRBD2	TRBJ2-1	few	TGCGCCAGCAGCCAAGATGGGGGACTAGCGGGGGTGGAGCAGTTCTTC	CASSQDGGLAGVEQFF
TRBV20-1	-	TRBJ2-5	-	TGCAGTGCTAGGTCAGAGGGAGTGCTTTGGACCCAGTACTTC	CSARSEGVLWTQYF
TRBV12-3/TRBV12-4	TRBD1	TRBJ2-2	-	TGTGCCAGCAGTCGGACAGGGAACACCGGGGAGCTGTTTTTT	CASSRTGNTGELFF
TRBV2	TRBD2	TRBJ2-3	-	TGTGCCAGCAGTGAAGCTGGAGGAGGACTAGCGGGAGAAGATACGCAGTATTTT	CASSEAGGGLAGEDTQYF
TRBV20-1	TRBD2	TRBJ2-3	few	TGCAGTCTCTCGTCCCTAGCGGGGATCACAGATACGCAGTATTTT	CSLSSLAGITDTQYF
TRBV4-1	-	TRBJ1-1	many	TGCGCCAGCAGCCAAGATTGGTCAGGGAACACTGAAGCTTTCTTT	CASSQDWSGNTEAFF
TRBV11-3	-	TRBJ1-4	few	TGTGCCAGCAGCTTACCGGGCCCTAATGAAAAACTGTTTTTT	CASSLPGPNEKLFF
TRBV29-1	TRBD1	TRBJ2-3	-	TGCAGCGTTGAAAAGGGACAGGGGACAGATACGCAGTATTTT	CSVEKGQGTDTQYF
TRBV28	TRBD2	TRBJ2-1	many	TGTGCCAGCAGTTCCAGATGGAGCGGGAGGGCCTACAATGAGCAGTTCTTC	CASSSRWSGRAYNEQFF
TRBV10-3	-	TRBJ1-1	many	TGTGCCATCAGTGCAAGGGCCAACGGGGTTACTGAAGCTTTCTTT	CAISARANGVTEAFF
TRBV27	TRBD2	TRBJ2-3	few	TGTGCCAGCAGGAGAACGGGGGGCGGGAGGGCAGGCACAGATACGCAGTATTTT	CASRRTGGGRAGTDTQYF
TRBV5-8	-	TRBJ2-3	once	TGTGCCAGCAGCTTGGTGTCAGGGAACACAGATACGCAGTATTTT	CASSLVSGNTDTQYF
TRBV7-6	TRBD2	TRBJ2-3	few	TGTGCCAGCAGCCCTTTGCGGGAGCTAGGCACAGATACGCAGTATTTT	CASSPLRELGTDTQYF
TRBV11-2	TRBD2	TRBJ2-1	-	TGTGCCAGCAGTGTCGGGAGGGGCTCCTACAATGAGCAGTTCTTC	CASSVGRGSYNEQFF
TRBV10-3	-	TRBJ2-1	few	TGTGCCATCAGCCTAGGCCTAGACAATGAGCAGTTCTTC	CAISLGLDNEQFF
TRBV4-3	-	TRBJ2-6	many	TGCGCCAGCAGCCAAGATTACGGCGGGATCCACTCTGGGGCCAACGTCCTGACTTTC	CASSQDYGGIHSGANVLTF
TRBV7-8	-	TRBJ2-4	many	TGTGCCAGCAGCTTAGAAGGTCGGACAAGAACAACCTTAGCCAAAAACATTCAGTACTTC	CASSLEGRTRTTLAKNIQYF
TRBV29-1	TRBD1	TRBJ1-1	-	TGCAGCGTTGAAGAAACAGGGGGCCCTGAAGCTTTCTTT	CSVEETGGPEAFF
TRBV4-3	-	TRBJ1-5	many	TGCGCCAGCAGCCAGGGAATTAGCAATCAGCCCCAGCATTTT	CASSQGISNQPQHF
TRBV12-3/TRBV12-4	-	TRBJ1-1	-	TGTGCCAGCAGTCCCGGGGTGGGACCGACGAACACTGAAGCTTTCTTT	CASSPGVGPTNTEAFF
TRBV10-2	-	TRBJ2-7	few	TGCGCCAGCTCTCCCGGCCCGGGCTACGAGCAGTACTTC	CASSPGPGYEQYF
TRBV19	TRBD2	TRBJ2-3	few	TGTGCCAGTAGTTGGACTAGCGGGACAAGAAGCACAGATACGCAGTATTTT	CASSWTSGTRSTDTQYF
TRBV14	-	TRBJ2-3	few	TGTGCCAGCAGCCCAGGGACATTCACAGATACGCAGTATTTT	CASSPGTFTDTQYF
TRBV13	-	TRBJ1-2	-	TGTGCCAGCAACCGCTACACCTTC	CASNRYTF
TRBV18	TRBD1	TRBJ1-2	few	TGTGCCAGCTCCCCAACAATCGACAGGGACGACTATGGCTACACCTTC	CASSPTIDRDDYGYTF
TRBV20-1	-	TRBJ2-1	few	TGCAGTGCTAGAGATCGCCCCAGCGGAGTCTCCTACAATGAGCAGTTCTTC	CSARDRPSGVSYNEQFF
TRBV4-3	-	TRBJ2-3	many	TGCGCCAGCAGCCAAGCAAGCACAGATACGCAGTATTTT	CASSQASTDTQYF
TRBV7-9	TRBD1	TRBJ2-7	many	TGTGCCAGCAGCCCCCGGACAGGGGAAGGGGTCCCGCCAGGGCAGTACTTC	CASSPRTGEGVPPGQYF
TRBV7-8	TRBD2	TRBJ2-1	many	TGTGCCAGCAGCCGCCGGACTAGCGTCTACAATGAGCAGTTCTTC	CASSRRTSVYNEQFF
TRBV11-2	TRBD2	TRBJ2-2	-	TGTGCCAGCAGCTTCCGGCGCGGGAGGGGGAACACCGGGGAGCTGTTTTTT	CASSFRRGRGNTGELFF
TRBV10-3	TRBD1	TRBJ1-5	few	TGTGCCACCTCGGACAGGGACAATCAGCCCCAGCATTTT	CATSDRDNQPQHF
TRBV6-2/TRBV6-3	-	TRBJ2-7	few	TGTGCCAGCAGTTACTCCGCACGGGCCTACGAGCAGTACTTC	CASSYSARAYEQYF
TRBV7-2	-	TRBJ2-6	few	TGTGCCAGCAGCTTAGCCCCACCGCAGACCTCTGGGGCCAACGTCCTGACTTTC	CASSLAPPQTSGANVLTF
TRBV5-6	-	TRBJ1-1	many	TGTGCCAGCAGCAGAGGGACGGCGAACACTGAAGCTTTCTTT	CASSRGTANTEAFF
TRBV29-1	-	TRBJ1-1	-	TGCAGCGTTGAGCGAGGGGCGAACACTGAAGCTTTCTTT	CSVERGANTEAFF
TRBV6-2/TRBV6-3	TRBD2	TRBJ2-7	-	TGTGCCAGCAGCGGACTAGCGGGATCATTCTCCTACGAGCAGTACTTC	CASSGLAGSFSYEQYF
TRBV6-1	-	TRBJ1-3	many	TGTGCCAGCAGTGAAGTGGGAGAAGGAAACACCATATATTTT	CASSEVGEGNTIYF
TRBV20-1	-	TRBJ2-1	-	TGCAGTGCTAGAGACCGAACAGAAGAGCAGTTCTTC	CSARDRTEEQFF
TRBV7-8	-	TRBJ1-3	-	TGTGCCAGCTTCCCCGGGGGCCCGAGCTCTGGAAACACCATATATTTT	CASFPGGPSSGNTIYF
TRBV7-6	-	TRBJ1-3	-	TGTGCCAGCAGCTTAGCGCTTGGACCTCCCGGAAACACCATATATTTT	CASSLALGPPGNTIYF
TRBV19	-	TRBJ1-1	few	TGTGCCAGTAGTATAGATCAAGGGACTGAAGCTTTCTTT	CASSIDQGTEAFF
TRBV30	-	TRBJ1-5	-	TGTGCCTGGAGTGTGGGGGAAAATCAGCCCCAGCATTTT	CAWSVGENQPQHF
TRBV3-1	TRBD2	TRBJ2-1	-	TGTGCCAGCAGCCATGTAGCGGGACTCTCCTACAATGAGCAGTTCTTC	CASSHVAGLSYNEQFF
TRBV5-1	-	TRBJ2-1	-	TGCGCCAGCAGCCCTCTTTCGGACGGTGAGCAGTTCTTC	CASSPLSDGEQFF
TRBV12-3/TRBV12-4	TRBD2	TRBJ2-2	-	TGTGCCAGCAGTCCCCGGACTAGTGAATGGAGCACCGGGGAGCTGTTTTTT	CASSPRTSEWSTGELFF
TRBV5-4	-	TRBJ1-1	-	TGTGCCAGCAGCCCAAAAGGCGGCACTCAAGCTTTCTTT	CASSPKGGTQAFF
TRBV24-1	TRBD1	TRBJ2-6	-	TGTGCCACCAGTGGTAGAACCGGGACAGGGGGCTCTGGGGCCAACGTCCTGACTTTC	CATSGRTGTGGSGANVLTF
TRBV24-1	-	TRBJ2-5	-	TGTGCCACCAGTGATTCCGGTCCCGGGGCCCAAGAGACCCAGTACTTC	CATSDSGPGAQETQYF
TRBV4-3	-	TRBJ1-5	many	TGCGCCAGCAGCCAATCCCTACAGGGTACTAATCAGCCCCAGCATTTT	CASSQSLQGTNQPQHF
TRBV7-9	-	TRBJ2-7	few	TGTGCCAGCAGCTCCCCCCTGGATCACGAGCAGTACTTC	CASSSPLDHEQYF
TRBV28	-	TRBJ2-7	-	TGTGCCAGCAGTCAAGGGAACTACGACGAGCAGTACTTC	CASSQGNYDEQYF